The 18 T cell receptor beta chains below come from one sample, sequenced in a study of CD8 T cells in ankylosing spondylitis. Antigens of these TCRs are unknown. Study-wide results and limits: Seven to nine highly homologous variants formed a TCR beta motif that appeared characteristic of ankylosing spondylitis blood.

Each CDR3 protein gets one entry after TCRdb re-called the 5' RACE reads with MiXCR. The sample has 200,000 to 250,000 distinct CDR3 sequences, approximately 20% seen once. Sequencing used blood, either unsorted or a sorted T cell fraction (not recorded which). The receptors come from a male donor with ankylosing spondylitis.

The V call is TRBV6-1, the J call TRBJ2-1; 8 positions agree with TRBD2. Per germline, CDR1 MNHNS and CDR2 SASEGT. V was clipped by 7 bases and J by 3 bases; unmatched bases: 8. The CDR3 contains 15 residues. The CDR3 region is CASTPLAVGYNEQFF. CDR3 sequence (DNA): TGTGCCAGCACTCCACTAGCGGTGGGCTACAATGAGCAGTTCTTC.

This clonotype was seen only a few times. The chain is built from TRBV19 and TRBJ2-7; D not resolved. This CDR3 is built from 13 residues. With 4 bases removed from V and 3 bases from J, the gap between germline ends came to 10 bases. The germline CDR1 and CDR2 sequences are LNHDA and SQIVND (reference sequence). CDR3 sequence: CASSTDSDYEQYF. Here the CDR3 DNA reads TGTGCCAGTAGTACCGACTCTGACTACGAGCAGTACTTC.

The rearrangement uses TRBV10-2 and TRBJ1-1; D perhaps matches TRBD1 (5 bases). This CDR3 spans 14 amino acids. V was clipped by 2 bases and J by 1 base, with 8 bases between them. Germline-derived CDR1 and CDR2 are WSHSY and SAAADI. Here the CDR3 reads CASSEPTENTEAFF. CDR3 nucleotides: TGCGCCAGCAGTGAGCCGACAGAGAACACTGAAGCTTTCTTT.

The chain joins TRBV15 to TRBJ2-2, with TRBD1 as a possible D gene (6 bases). There are 17 residues in the CDR3. The V gene's germline CDR1 is LNHNV and CDR2 YYDKDF (reference sequence). The germline V and J ends were trimmed by 4 bases and 0 bases, with 15 bases remaining between them. CDR3 nucleotides: TGTGCCACCAGCACCGAGTTGGGGACATCGAACACCGGGGAGCTGTTTTTT. It specifies CATSTELGTSNTGELFF.

The rearrangement joins TRBV12-3 or TRBV12-4 to TRBJ1-4; weak D call: TRBD1 (5 bases). This CDR3 has 16 amino acids. Between the trimmed V and J ends, which lost 4 bases and 0 bases, there was a span of 12 bases. As DNA, the CDR3 is TGTGCCAGCAGTTATGGGGGAGGAACAACTAATGAAAAACTGTTTTTT. This codes for CASSYGGGTTNEKLFF.

This clonotype was detected a few times. The chain uses TRBV12-3 or TRBV12-4 and TRBJ2-1; 7 bases are shared with TRBD1. This CDR3 spans 14 amino acids. With 5 bases clipped from V and 1 base from J, the junction kept 2 bases outside the gene matches. CDR3 sequence reads: CASSDRASYNEQFF. CDR3 DNA sequence: TGTGCCAGCAGTGACAGGGCGTCCTACAATGAGCAGTTCTTC.

This clonotype was counted a few times. This rearrangement joins TRBV7-9 to TRBJ1-2, with D uncertain. Germline loops: CDR1 SEHNR, CDR2 FQNEAQ (reference sequence). V lost 0 bases and J 4 bases, leaving 9 bases between the germline ends. This CDR3 contains 14 residues. The DNA for the CDR3 is TGTGCCAGCAGCTTAGCACCGGACCTCTATGGCTACACCTTC. Translating gives CASSLAPDLYGYTF.

Comments on this clonotype: A junction boundary mismatches the germline segment, possibly from a read error. The chain is built from TRBV6-2 or TRBV6-3 and TRBJ1-1, with D uncertain. Germline V gene lookup returns CDR1 MNHEY and CDR2 SVGEGT. The CDR3 extends over 15 amino acids. The DNA of the CDR3 is TGTGCCAGCAGTTACGGTAGAGGGTTGAAGACTGAAGCTTTCTTT. Amino acid sequence: CASSYGRGLKTEAFF.

The chain uses TRBV12-3 or TRBV12-4 and TRBJ1-5; weak D call: TRBD1 (6 bases). V lost 5 bases and J lost 6, with 14 bases in between. The CDR3 length is 14 residues. The CDR3 DNA is TGTGCCAGCAGTAGGACAGAGATCATTCAGCCCCAGCATTTT. This translates into CASSRTEIIQPQHF.

This clonotype has just a few counts. The chain combines TRBV7-9 with TRBJ2-1; no clear D. Between the trimmed V and J ends, which lost 1 base and 11 bases, there was a span of 9 bases. Germline CDR1 and CDR2: SEHNR and FQNEAQ (reference sequence). The CDR3 consists of 12 residues. Here the CDR3 DNA reads TGTGCCAGCAGCTTAGAGTCGACTCAGCAGTTCTTC. This codes for CASSLESTQQFF.

V is TRBV6-2 or TRBV6-3 and J is TRBJ2-1, with TRBD2 matching 9 bases. Losses at the gene ends were 6 bases for V and 5 bases for J; bases not matched to a gene: 14. This CDR3 comprises 17 residues. Germline assignment: CDR1 MNHEY and CDR2 SVGEGT. Here the CDR3 DNA reads TGTGCCAGCAGAGGTAGCGGGAGTTTCCCCACACACAATGAGCAGTTCTTC. Its translation: CASRGSGSFPTHNEQFF.

The V and J genes are TRBV5-1 and TRBJ2-7, with 9 positions matching TRBD2. The CDR3 spans 15 residues. Germline CDR1 is SGHRS and CDR2 is YFSETQ. V trimming: 0 bases; J trimming: 2 bases; junction bases outside the gene matches: 3. The CDR3 loop reads CASSLDAGGPYEQYF. The CDR3 nucleotides read TGCGCCAGCAGCTTGGATGCGGGAGGGCCCTACGAGCAGTACTTC.

The genes are TRBV7-9 and TRBJ1-5; D remains unclear. CDR3 size: 14 residues. V was trimmed by 2 bases and J by 1 base, leaving 6 bases between them. Per germline, CDR1 SEHNR and CDR2 FQNEAQ (reference sequence). In DNA form, the CDR3 reads TGTGCCAGCAGCTTATCCCAAAGCAATCAGCCCCAGCATTTT. Protein: CASSLSQSNQPQHF.

This clonotype was seen only a few times. CDR3 protein: CASSLFPGARYEQYF. The CDR3 DNA is TGTGCCAGCAGCTTATTTCCTGGGGCTCGCTACGAGCAGTACTTC. V usage is TRBV7-3 and J usage is TRBJ2-7; tentative D call: TRBD1 (5 bases). In germline, CDR1 is SGHTA, CDR2 FQGTGA. There are 15 residues in the CDR3. The V end was cut by 2 bases, the J end by 3 bases, with 14 bases between.

The gene calls are TRBV20-1 and TRBJ2-1; TRBD2 agrees at 16 bases. The CDR3 covers 18 residues. Losses at the gene ends were 0 bases for V and 12 bases for J; bases not matched to a gene: 14. The germline V gene encodes CDR1 DFQATT and CDR2 SNEGSKA (reference sequence). The CDR3 sequence is CSARDLGLAGGPTLGQFF. The CDR3 DNA is TGCAGTGCTAGAGATCTGGGACTAGCGGGAGGGCCCACCCTGGGGCAGTTCTTC.

This clonotype appeared a few times. The genes are TRBV29-1 and TRBJ2-3; 7 nucleotides line up with TRBD1. This CDR3 is built from 18 residues. Germline loops: CDR1 SQVTM, CDR2 ANQGSEA. Germline trimming cut 0 bases from V and 1 base from J; bases unmatched to any gene: 13. This chain's CDR3 is CSVEDSLSGGERTDTQYF. Here the CDR3 DNA reads TGCAGCGTTGAAGACTCCTTATCAGGGGGAGAACGCACAGATACGCAGTATTTT.

The rearrangement joins TRBV10-3 to TRBJ2-1, with 13 bases matching TRBD2. Germline assignment: CDR1 ENHRY and CDR2 SYGVKD. Germline trimming cut 0 bases from V and 12 bases from J; bases unmatched to any gene: 8. The CDR3 is 16 residues long. CDR3 loop: CAISESGLAGRWGQFF. The CDR3 DNA is TGTGCCATCAGTGAGTCGGGACTAGCGGGAAGGTGGGGGCAGTTCTTC.

This chain links TRBV13 with TRBJ2-1; 8 bases align to TRBD2. The CDR3 spans 15 residues. Germline V lookup: CDR1 PRHDT, CDR2 FYEKMQ (reference sequence). J lost 7 bases, V lost 4 bases, and 9 bases had no gene match. This CDR3 is CASSSSGGSGNEQFF. DNA of the CDR3: TGTGCCAGCAGCTCCTCGGGGGGGTCGGGTAATGAGCAGTTCTTC.